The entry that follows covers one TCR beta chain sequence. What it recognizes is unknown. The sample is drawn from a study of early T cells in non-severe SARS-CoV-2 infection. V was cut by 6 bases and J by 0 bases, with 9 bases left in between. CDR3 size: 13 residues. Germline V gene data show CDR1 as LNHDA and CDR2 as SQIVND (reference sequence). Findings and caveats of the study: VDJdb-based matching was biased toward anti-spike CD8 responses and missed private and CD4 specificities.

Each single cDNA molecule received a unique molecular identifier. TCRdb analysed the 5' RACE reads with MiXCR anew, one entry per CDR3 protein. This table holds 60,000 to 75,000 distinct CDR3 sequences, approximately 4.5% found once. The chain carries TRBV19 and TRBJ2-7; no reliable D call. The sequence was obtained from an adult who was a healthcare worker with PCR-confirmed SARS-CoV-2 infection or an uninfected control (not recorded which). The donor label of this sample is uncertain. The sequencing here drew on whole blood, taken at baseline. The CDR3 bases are TGTGCCAGTAGCCTACAGAGCTCCTACGAGCAGTACTTC. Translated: CASSLQSSYEQYF.